This passage covers 28 T cell receptor beta chains from one sample sequenced in a study of identical twins. TCRdb re-derived calls from the 5' RACE reads in MiXCR, one entry per CDR3 protein. There are around 240,000 distinct CDR3 sequences in the sample; roughly 7% occur only once, and 3.5% to 4% lies in the top ten. A further study also used this sample, focusing on yellow fever vaccine responses in identical twins.

The sequenced sample consisted of memory (CD45RO+) T cells sorted from blood. The receptors derive from a woman aged 18 to 35 in good health.

The chain combines TRBV5-1 with TRBJ1-6; no firm D call. The CDR3 runs to 14 residues. Germline V gene sequence: CDR1 SGHRS, CDR2 YFSETQ. Trimming took 0 bases from V and 9 from J, leaving 10 bases between them. This CDR3 reads CASSLAFSGSPLHF. CDR3 nucleotide sequence: TGCGCCAGCAGCTTGGCCTTTTCGGGTTCACCCCTCCACTTT.

The sample holds a few counts of this clonotype. The chain recombines TRBV12-3 or TRBV12-4 with TRBJ2-3, with TRBD2 identical over 8 bases. Germline trimming cut 6 bases from V and 7 bases from J; bases unmatched to any gene: 9. The CDR3 covers 14 residues. In DNA, the CDR3 is TGTGCCAGCAGCTACCCGGGGGGGCGCTATACGCAGTATTTT. Its translation is CASSYPGGRYTQYF.

This clonotype was detected only a few times. The CDR3 sequence is CSARGTSEYNEQFF. The CDR3 region has the DNA TGCAGTGCTAGAGGGACTAGCGAATACAATGAGCAGTTCTTC. This chain joins TRBV20-1 and TRBJ2-1; 9 nucleotides agree with TRBD2. V gave up 1 base and J gave up 4 bases; unmatched junction bases: 2. This CDR3 has 14 residues. CDR1 and CDR2 (germline): DFQATT, SNEGSKA (reference sequence).

This clonotype showed up many times. The rearrangement links TRBV5-1 to TRBJ2-7, with TRBD1 as a possible D gene (5 bases). CDR3 length: 15 amino acids. The germline V gene encodes CDR1 SGHRS and CDR2 YFSETQ. The V end was cut by 0 bases, the J end by 1 base, with 11 bases between. This CDR3 reads CASSLGQPGSYEQYF. The CDR3 nucleotides read TGCGCCAGCAGCTTGGGACAGCCCGGTTCCTACGAGCAGTACTTC.

The rearrangement joins TRBV10-3 to TRBJ1-2; the D gene is possibly TRBD1 (5 bases). V gave up 6 bases and J gave up 5 bases, with 13 bases separating them. CDR1 and CDR2 from the germline V gene are ENHRY and SYGVKD. This CDR3 is built from 13 residues. The CDR3 here is CAIRGDFIYGYTF. The CDR3 DNA follows: TGTGCCATCAGGGGGGATTTCATTTATGGCTACACCTTC.

This clonotype was recorded at least ten times. The chain joins TRBV11-2 to TRBJ2-7; 9 positions agree with TRBD2. Looked up from germline, CDR1 is SGHAT and CDR2 is FQNNGV. Germline trimming cut 1 base from V and 5 bases from J; bases unmatched to any gene: 3. This CDR3 comprises 14 residues. The CDR3 region is CASSLGAGGNEQYF. DNA for the CDR3: TGTGCCAGCAGCTTAGGGGCGGGGGGGAACGAGCAGTACTTC. The full variable domain, with the rest looked up from reference TRBV11-2 and TRBJ2-7, is EAGVAQSPRYKIIEKRQSVAFWCNPISGHATLYWYQQILGQGPKLLIQFQNNGVVDDSQLPKDRFSAERLKGVDSTLKIQPAKLEDSAVYLCASSLGAGGNEQYFGPGTRLTVT.

Only a few counts were recorded for this clonotype. A single base separates this from a much larger clone, so it may be a read error. The CDR3 is CASSQGTDTGELFF. Written as DNA, the CDR3 is TGTGCCAGCAGCCAAGGGACAGACACCGGGGAGCTGTTTTTT. This chain connects TRBV3-1 to TRBJ2-2; TRBD1 is a possible D gene (6 bases). Deletions cut 1 base from V and 3 bases from J, with 6 bases between. This CDR3 has 14 amino acids. Germline V gene lookup returns CDR1 LGHDT and CDR2 YNNKEL (reference sequence).

At least ten counts were recorded for this clonotype. The V gene is TRBV5-1, the J gene TRBJ2-7, with 8 bases aligning to TRBD2. The CDR3 is made up of 14 amino acids. V lost 4 bases to trimming and J lost 1 base; unmatched junction nucleotides: 4. Looked up from germline, CDR1 is SGHRS and CDR2 is YFSETQ. CDR3 DNA sequence: TGCGCCAGCAGCCCGGGAGGGGGATCCTACGAGCAGTACTTC. Translation gives CASSPGGGSYEQYF.

This clonotype was observed many times. This rearrangement joins TRBV2 to TRBJ2-3; D ambiguous. CDR3 length: 14 amino acids. V was shortened by 8 bases and J by 2 bases, with 14 bases between the two germline ends. Germline assignment: CDR1 SNHLY and CDR2 FYNNEI. CDR3 coding DNA: TGTGCCAGCGAATTACAAAACTCCACAGATACGCAGTATTTT. Protein: CASELQNSTDTQYF.

This clonotype came up many times. The V call is TRBV5-6, the J call TRBJ2-1; TRBD2 aligns across 8 bases. CDR1 and CDR2 (germline): SGHDT, YYEEEE. This CDR3 spans 14 amino acids. The J segment lost 3 bases and the V segment lost 3 bases, leaving 2 bases of the junction unmatched. This chain's CDR3 is CASSYRGGYNEQFF. The CDR3 DNA is TGTGCCAGCAGCTACCGGGGGGGCTACAATGAGCAGTTCTTC.

The rearrangement uses TRBV6-4 and TRBJ2-2; weak D call: TRBD1 (5 bases). Trimming took 0 bases from V and 2 from J, leaving 7 bases between them. Germline-derived CDR1 and CDR2 are MRHNA and SNTAGT. The length of the CDR3 is 15 residues. The CDR3 sequence: CASSDSQGNTGELFF. Here the CDR3 DNA reads TGTGCCAGCAGTGACTCCCAGGGCAACACCGGGGAGCTGTTTTTT.

The chain couples TRBV6-1 to TRBJ2-1; the match to TRBD1 covers 7 bases. The CDR3 totals 16 residues. The V gene end was trimmed by 4 bases and the J gene end by 1 base; junction bases not matched to a gene: 7. Looked up from germline, CDR1 is MNHNS and CDR2 is SASEGT. The CDR3 is CASSVGTDPSYNEQFF. Here the CDR3 DNA reads TGTGCCAGCAGTGTTGGGACAGACCCTTCCTACAATGAGCAGTTCTTC.

CDR3 coding DNA: TGCGCCAGCACAATTACGCCGCAGGGGCAAGAGACCCAGTACTTC. Translated, it gives CASTITPQGQETQYF. The chain uses TRBV5-1 and TRBJ2-5; D perhaps matches TRBD1 (6 bases). Trimming shortened V by 6 bases and J by 2 bases, and 17 bases separated the two germline ends. This CDR3 has 15 residues. Germline V gene lookup returns CDR1 SGHRS and CDR2 YFSETQ.

The V gene is TRBV7-9, the J gene TRBJ2-3, with 10 positions matching TRBD2. The CDR3 has 16 residues. V lost 5 bases, J lost 0 bases, and 5 bases stayed unmatched. Per the germline V gene, CDR1 is SEHNR and CDR2 is FQNEAQ (reference sequence). In DNA form, the CDR3 reads TGTGCCAGCAGCACCCGTAGCGGGAGGAGCACAGATACGCAGTATTTT. Translating gives CASSTRSGRSTDTQYF.

This rearrangement joins TRBV28 to TRBJ2-7; 7 nucleotides agree with TRBD2. The germline gives CDR1 MDHEN, CDR2 SYDVKM. The CDR3 sequence is 13 residues long. J lost 6 bases, V lost 1 base, and 3 bases had no gene match. CDR3 DNA: TGTGCCAGCAGTTTATTGCGGGAGTTCGAGCAGTACTTC. Translation gives CASSLLREFEQYF.

This clonotype has only a few counts. This rearrangement joins TRBV5-1 to TRBJ2-5; D gene ambiguous. V lost 0 bases and J 4 bases, leaving 13 bases between the germline ends. Germline-derived CDR1 and CDR2 are SGHRS and YFSETQ. This CDR3 spans 15 amino acids. The CDR3 bases are TGCGCCAGCAGCTTGGATCGACCCTGGGCAGAGACCCAGTACTTC. Amino acids: CASSLDRPWAETQYF.

This clonotype was counted only a few times. This chain connects TRBV19 to TRBJ2-1; D is possibly TRBD2 (7 bases). The CDR3 covers 15 residues. V lost 9 bases to trimming and J lost 5 bases, with 20 bases between them. Per germline, CDR1 LNHDA and CDR2 SQIVND (reference sequence). The CDR3 sequence is CASSPQAGANNEQFF. For the CDR3, the DNA is TGTGCCAGCTCGCCCCAGGCGGGGGCAAACAATGAGCAGTTCTTC.

The V call is TRBV6-1, the J call TRBJ2-3; D ambiguous. The CDR3 is 12 residues long. The V gene lost 1 base and the J gene lost 5 bases, with 4 bases spanning the gap. Germline CDR1 MNHNS, CDR2 SASEGT. The CDR3, as DNA: TGTGCCAGCAGTGAAGTTAGAGATACGCAGTATTTT. As protein: CASSEVRDTQYF.

This clonotype was seen ten or more times. The chain links TRBV7-9 to TRBJ2-3; tentatively, D is TRBD2 (6 bases). Trimming shortened V by 5 bases and J by 8 bases, and 14 bases separated the two germline ends. The CDR3 consists of 13 residues. From germline, CDR1 is SEHNR and CDR2 FQNEAQ (reference sequence). In nucleotides, the CDR3 is TGTGCCAGCAGCCCCACCGGGGGTTTTACGCAGTATTTT. This encodes CASSPTGGFTQYF. Using reference TRBV7-9 and TRBJ2-3 for the parts outside the CDR3, the full variable domain is DTGVSQNPRHKITKRGQNVTFRCDPISEHNRLYWYRQTLGQGPEFLTYFQNEAQLEKSRLLSDRFSAERPKGSFSTLEIQRTEQGDSAMYLCASSPTGGFTQYFGPGTRLTVL.

The rearrangement uses TRBV19 and TRBJ2-3; tentative D call: TRBD2 (5 bases). Trimming pared 6 bases from V and 2 bases from J, leaving 12 bases between. The CDR3 length is 14 residues. Germline CDR1 reads LNHDA; CDR2 reads SQIVND (reference sequence). As DNA, the CDR3 is TGTGCCAGTAGCCTAATCCGGGACACAGATACGCAGTATTTT. It specifies CASSLIRDTDTQYF.

This clonotype came up a few times. The J gene is TRBJ2-7, the V gene TRBV6-1; D gene ambiguous. The V gene lost 1 base and the J gene lost 4 bases, with 11 bases spanning the gap. Germline lookup yields CDR1 MNHNS and CDR2 SASEGT. CDR3 length: 14 amino acids. The CDR3 sequence is CASSEDVRSYEQYF. In DNA, the CDR3 is TGTGCCAGCAGTGAAGACGTCAGGAGTTACGAGCAGTACTTC.

This chain links TRBV12-5 with TRBJ2-3; 8 nucleotides align to TRBD2. J gave up 2 bases and V 1 base, and 5 bases lay outside the gene matches. CDR1 is LGHNT, CDR2 FRNRAP, per germline. This CDR3 spans 16 amino acids. CDR3 in DNA: TGTGCTAGTGGTTTGGCCCAGCGGGAGTCCACAGATACGCAGTATTTT. Its protein product is CASGLAQRESTDTQYF.

In this sample, this clonotype turned up a few times. This chain uses TRBV5-1 with TRBJ1-6; D is possibly TRBD1 (6 bases). The CDR3 is 14 residues long. The germline CDR1 and CDR2 sequences are SGHRS and YFSETQ. V lost 0 bases, J lost 5 bases, and 6 bases lay in between. The CDR3 region has the DNA TGCGCCAGCAGCTTGGGACAGGATAATTCACCCCTCCACTTT. The encoded protein is CASSLGQDNSPLHF. Supplemented by reference TRBV5-1 and TRBJ1-6, the full variable domain reads KAGVTQTPRYLIKTRGQQVTLSCSPISGHRSVSWYQQTPGQGLQFLFEYFSETQRNKGNFPGRFSGRQFSNSRSEMNVSTLELGDSALYLCASSLGQDNSPLHFGNGTRLTVT.

The rearrangement uses TRBV5-5 and TRBJ2-7; D remains unclear. The CDR3 totals 15 residues. V dropped 0 bases and J dropped 6 bases, with 16 bases sitting between them. Germline lookup yields CDR1 SGHKS and CDR2 YYEKEE (reference sequence). This chain's CDR3 is CASSLEASQTGEQYF. CDR3 coding DNA: TGTGCCAGCAGCTTGGAGGCGAGTCAGACCGGCGAGCAGTACTTC. Looking up the rest from reference TRBV5-5 and TRBJ2-7 gives the full variable domain: DAGVTQSPTHLIKTRGQQVTLRCSPISGHKSVSWYQQVLGQGPQFIFQYYEKEERGRGNFPDRFSARQFPNYSSELNVNALLLGDSALYLCASSLEASQTGEQYFGPGTRLTVT.

This clonotype was seen at least ten times. The V gene is TRBV6-4, the J gene TRBJ2-1, with a possible D match to TRBD2 (5 bases). The CDR3 is made up of 15 amino acids. CDR1 and CDR2 (germline): MRHNA, SNTAGT. Between the trimmed V and J ends, which lost 0 bases and 0 bases, there was a span of 6 bases. The CDR3 is CASSDSSGSYNEQFF. The CDR3 DNA reads TGTGCCAGCAGTGACTCGAGCGGCTCCTACAATGAGCAGTTCTTC.

This clonotype was seen repeatedly, ten times or more. The V gene is TRBV24-1, the J gene TRBJ2-3, with D uncertain. CDR3 length: 15 residues. Trimming removed 4 bases from V and 3 bases from J, with 13 bases in between. Germline values: CDR1 KGHDR, CDR2 SFDVKD. CDR3: CATSDLGLGTDTQYF. The CDR3 nucleotides are TGTGCCACCAGTGACCTCGGTTTGGGGACAGATACGCAGTATTTT.

The gene calls are TRBV6-1 and TRBJ2-3; 14 nucleotides agree with TRBD2. The V gene end was trimmed by 5 bases and the J gene end by 1 base; junction bases not matched to a gene: 8. The CDR3 is made up of 18 amino acids. Germline-derived CDR1 and CDR2 are MNHNS and SASEGT. DNA of the CDR3: TGTGCCAGCAGTCCGACTAGCGGGGGGGCCTACGGCACAGATACGCAGTATTTT. The encoded protein is CASSPTSGGAYGTDTQYF.

Only a few counts were recorded for this clonotype. The rearrangement links TRBV3-1 to TRBJ2-2, with D perhaps TRBD1 (6 bases). Trimming stripped 4 bases from V and 1 base from J, with 13 bases between. Germline-derived CDR1 and CDR2 are LGHDT and YNNKEL (reference sequence). The length of the CDR3 is 16 residues. DNA for the CDR3: TGTGCCAGCAGCCTGGGATCCAGGGGGAACACCGGGGAGCTGTTTTTT. It encodes CASSLGSRGNTGELFF.